This passage covers 19 T cell receptor beta chains from one sample sequenced in a study of T cells in localized non-small cell lung cancer. Method: immunoSEQ multiplex PCR; TCRdb's copy keeps in-frame clones and lacks some. The repertoire holds around 80,000 clones, around three quarters seen once, with roughly a fifth in the top ten. The sample here was PBMCs, taken before any cancer treatment. These receptors were obtained from a man between 35 and 75 years old with stage II squamous cell lung carcinoma.

This rearrangement joins TRBV29-1 to TRBJ2-7, with D tentatively TRBD2 (6 bases). V dropped 7 bases and J dropped 3 bases, with 10 bases sitting between them. The CDR3 sequence is 11 residues long. From germline, CDR1 is SQVTM and CDR2 ANQGSEA. The CDR3 spells CSGGLDYEQYF. DNA for the CDR3: TGCAGCGGGGGACTGGACTACGAGCAGTACTTC.

This clone came up once. The chain has TRBV12-2 and TRBJ1-5. TRBV12-2 is assigned pseudogene status. This CDR3 is 23 amino acids long. CDR3: CASRPPPWSEGQGGEESNQPQHF. CDR3 in DNA: TGTGCAAGTCGCCCCCCCCCATGGAGCGAAGGGCAGGGCGGGGAGGAAAGCAATCAGCCCCAGCATTTT.

This chain uses TRBV11-2 with TRBJ1-4; tentative D call: TRBD1 (5 bases). CDR1 and CDR2 from the germline V gene are SGHAT and FQNNGV. CDR3 length: 14 residues. Trimming took off 5 bases at V and 8 bases at J, with 15 bases between the two ends. The CDR3 protein is CASSRLGTGEKLFF. As DNA, the CDR3 is TGTGCCAGCAGCCGCCTGGGGACGGGGGAAAAACTGTTTTTT.

CDR3 coding DNA: TGTGCCAGCAGCGTAGGGCAGGGAGGATTTATAGGGAACACTGAAGCTTTCTTT. Residues: CASSVGQGGFIGNTEAFF. This chain links TRBV9 with TRBJ1-1, with D possibly TRBD1 on 5 matching bases. Germline V gives CDR1 SGDLS, CDR2 YYNGEE. Between the trimmed V and J ends, which lost 0 bases and 1 base, there was a span of 19 bases. The CDR3 has 18 amino acids.

The gene calls are TRBV7-6 and TRBJ2-2; 10 bases map to TRBD1. CDR3 size: 16 residues. With V trimmed by 5 bases and J by 4 bases, 7 bases remained unmatched. Germline V gives CDR1 SGHVS, CDR2 FNYEAQ. The DNA of the CDR3 is TGTGCCAGCAGCCGCAGACAGGGGGCAAGCACCGGGGAGCTGTTTTTT. Translated: CASSRRQGASTGELFF.

The V call is TRBV5-1, the J call TRBJ2-1, with 9 bases aligning to TRBD1. Germline V CDR1 and CDR2: SGHRS, YFSETQ. Trimming at V came to 0 bases and at J to 6 bases, leaving 1 base not matched to a gene. The CDR3 is 14 amino acids. The CDR3 bases are TGCGCCAGCAGCTTGGACAGGGGGCTCAATGAGCAGTTCTTC. This sequence encodes CASSLDRGLNEQFF.

The CDR3 nucleotides read TGTGCCAGCTCACCGGGTATACACTTACGGACTCAGCCCCAGCATTTT. Encoded protein: CASSPGIHLRTQPQHF. The chain combines TRBV18 with TRBJ1-5, with D unclear. V lost 3 bases and J 6 bases, leaving 18 bases between the germline ends. Germline loops: CDR1 KGHSH, CDR2 LQKENI. The CDR3 is 16 residues long.

This clone was observed many times. The V gene is TRBV5-5, the J gene TRBJ2-7; D is unclear. The germline gives CDR1 SGHKS, CDR2 YYEKEE (reference sequence). The CDR3 consists of 15 residues. Trimming cost V 2 bases and J 1 base, with 13 bases left between them. In nucleotides, the CDR3 is TGTGCCAGCAGCTTAATCTTTTTTTCGTCCTACGAGCAGTACTTC. Amino acids: CASSLIFFSSYEQYF.

The chain recombines TRBV4-1 with TRBJ2-2; 7 bases map to TRBD2. The CDR3 is 13 residues long. V gave up 2 bases and J gave up 7 bases; unmatched junction bases: 1. CDR1 MGHRA and CDR2 YSYEKL come from the germline V gene. The CDR3 sequence is CASSQPGGGELFF. CDR3 DNA: TGCGCCAGCAGCCAACCGGGGGGCGGGGAGCTGTTTTTT.

This CDR3 reads CASSLIQEAGQFF. The CDR3 DNA sequence: TGTGCCAGCAGCTTAATCCAGGAAGCAGGGCAGTTCTTC. The gene calls are TRBV7-8 and TRBJ2-1; D remains ambiguous. Germline V lookup: CDR1 SGHVS, CDR2 FQNEAQ. Trimming left V 2 bases short and J 12 bases short, with 14 bases between. The CDR3 is made up of 13 amino acids.

This chain connects TRBV7-2 to TRBJ1-5; D remains unclear. With 3 bases removed from V and 0 bases from J, the gap between germline ends came to 3 bases. The CDR3 has 13 residues. CDR1 is SGHTA and CDR2 is FQGNSA in the germline V gene. For the CDR3, the DNA is TGTGCCAGCAGCTTCCATAGCAATCAGCCCCAGCATTTT. Protein: CASSFHSNQPQHF.

The rearrangement uses TRBV5-6 and TRBJ2-6; TRBD2 matches at 7 bases. The germline CDR1 and CDR2 sequences are SGHDT and YYEEEE. The CDR3 is 14 residues long. Trimming at V came to 5 bases and at J to 3 bases, leaving 2 bases not matched to a gene. Here the CDR3 DNA reads TGTGCCAGCAGTCGGGAGGATGGGGCCAACGTCCTGACTTTC. This sequence encodes CASSREDGANVLTF. Combining the CDR3 with reference TRBV5-6 and TRBJ2-6 gives the whole variable domain DAGVTQSPTHLIKTRGQQVTLRCSPKSGHDTVSWYQQALGQGPQFIFQYYEEEERQRGNFPDRFSGHQFPNYSSELNVNALLLGDSALYLCASSREDGANVLTFGAGSRLTVL.

This clone has a single count. This chain uses TRBV9 with TRBJ1-4; the D is unclear. The germline gives CDR1 SGDLS, CDR2 YYNGEE. CDR3 length: 15 residues. The ends were cut back, 0 bases at V and 7 bases at J, with 13 bases in the middle. CDR3 in DNA: TGTGCCAGCAGCGTAGGGACCAACCCAGGTGAAAAACTGTTTTTT. It specifies CASSVGTNPGEKLFF.

The chain recombines TRBV14 with TRBJ2-1; 8 nucleotides align to TRBD2. Trimming at V came to 2 bases and at J to 7 bases, leaving 16 bases not matched to a gene. Germline CDR1 SGHDN, CDR2 FVKESK. This CDR3 has 18 amino acids. The CDR3 is CASSQPGGGSTTRNEQFF. CDR3 nucleotide sequence: TGTGCCAGCAGCCAACCCGGGGGGGGATCCACGACACGGAATGAGCAGTTCTTC.

The gene calls are TRBV19 and TRBJ2-5; TRBD1 matches at 8 bases. Germline loops: CDR1 LNHDA, CDR2 SQIVND (reference sequence). Trimming cost V 1 base and J 1 base; bases outside gene matches: 5. The CDR3 is 16 residues long. CDR3 sequence: CASSIGPGTGQETQYF. In DNA form, the CDR3 reads TGTGCCAGTAGTATAGGTCCCGGGACAGGCCAAGAGACCCAGTACTTC.

This sequence joins TRBV6-5 and TRBJ2-2, with D possibly being TRBD2 (5 bases). V gave up 2 bases and J gave up 0 bases, with 10 bases separating them. CDR3 length equals 16 residues. CDR1 is MNHEY and CDR2 is SVGAGI in the germline V gene. CDR3 amino acids: CASSYEGLTNTGELFF. In DNA, the CDR3 is TGTGCCAGCAGTTACGAAGGACTCACGAACACCGGGGAGCTGTTTTTT.

The chain recombines TRBV5-4 with TRBJ1-1, with D possibly being TRBD1 (5 bases). V was shortened by 4 bases and J by 1 base, with 14 bases between the two germline ends. Germline values: CDR1 SGHNT, CDR2 YYREEE (reference sequence). This CDR3 spans 15 amino acids. The CDR3 coding sequence is TGTGCCAGCAGCCCGGCCGGCGGACAGAACACTGAAGCTTTCTTT. Encoded protein: CASSPAGGQNTEAFF.

The chain has TRBV18 and TRBJ1-2; 10 bases are a match to TRBD1. Per germline, CDR1 KGHSH and CDR2 LQKENI. The V segment lost 5 bases and the J segment 5 bases; nucleotides outside the gene matches: 11. The CDR3 runs to 16 residues. In DNA form, the CDR3 reads TGTGCCAGCTCAACCCCGACAGGGGGCGCCGTTTATGGCTACACCTTC. Residues: CASSTPTGGAVYGYTF.

The chain couples TRBV25-1 to TRBJ1-2; 8 positions agree with TRBD1. Per the germline V gene, CDR1 is MGHDK and CDR2 is SYGVNS. The CDR3 loop spans 12 amino acids. V shed 5 bases and J 9 bases; nucleotides not matched to a gene: 5. The CDR3 loop reads CASSQGAGSYTF. CDR3 bases: TGTGCCAGCAGTCAGGGGGCGGGGAGCTACACCTTC.